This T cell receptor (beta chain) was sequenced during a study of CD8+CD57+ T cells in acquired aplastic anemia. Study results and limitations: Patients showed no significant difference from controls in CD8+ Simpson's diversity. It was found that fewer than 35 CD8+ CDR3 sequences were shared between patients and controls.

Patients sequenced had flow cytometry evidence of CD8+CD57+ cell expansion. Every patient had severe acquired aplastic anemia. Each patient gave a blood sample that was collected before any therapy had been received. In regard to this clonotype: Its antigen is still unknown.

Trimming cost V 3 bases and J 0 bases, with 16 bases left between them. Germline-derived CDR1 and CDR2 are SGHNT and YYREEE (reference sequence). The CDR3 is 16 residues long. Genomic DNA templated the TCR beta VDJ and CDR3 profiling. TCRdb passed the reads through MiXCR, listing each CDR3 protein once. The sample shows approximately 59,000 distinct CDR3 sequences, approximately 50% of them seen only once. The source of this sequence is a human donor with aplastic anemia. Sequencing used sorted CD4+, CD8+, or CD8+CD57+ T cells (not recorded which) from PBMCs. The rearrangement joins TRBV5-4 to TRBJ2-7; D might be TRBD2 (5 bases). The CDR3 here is CASSSLGSGSSYEQYF. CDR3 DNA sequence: TGTGCCAGCAGCTCGTTAGGCAGCGGTAGCTCCTACGAGCAGTACTTC.